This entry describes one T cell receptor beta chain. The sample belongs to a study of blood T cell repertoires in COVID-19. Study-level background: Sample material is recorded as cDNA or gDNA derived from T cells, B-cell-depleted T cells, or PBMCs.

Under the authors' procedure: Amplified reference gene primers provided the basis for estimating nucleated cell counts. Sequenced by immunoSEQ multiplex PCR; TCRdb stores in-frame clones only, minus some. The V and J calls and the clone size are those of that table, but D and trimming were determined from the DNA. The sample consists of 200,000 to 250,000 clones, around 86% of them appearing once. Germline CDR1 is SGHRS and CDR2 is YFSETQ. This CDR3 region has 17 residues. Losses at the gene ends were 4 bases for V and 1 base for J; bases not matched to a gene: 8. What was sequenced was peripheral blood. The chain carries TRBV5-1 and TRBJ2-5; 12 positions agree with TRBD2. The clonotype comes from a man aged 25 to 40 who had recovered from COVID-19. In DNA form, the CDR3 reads TGCGCCAGCAGCCCTGATGGACTAGCGGGGTTCCAAGAGACCCAGTACTTC. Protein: CASSPDGLAGFQETQYF. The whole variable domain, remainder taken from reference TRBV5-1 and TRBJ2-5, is KAGVTQTPRYLIKTRGQQVTLSCSPISGHRSVSWYQQTPGQGLQFLFEYFSETQRNKGNFPGRFSGRQFSNSRSEMNVSTLELGDSALYLCASSPDGLAGFQETQYFGPGTRLLVL.